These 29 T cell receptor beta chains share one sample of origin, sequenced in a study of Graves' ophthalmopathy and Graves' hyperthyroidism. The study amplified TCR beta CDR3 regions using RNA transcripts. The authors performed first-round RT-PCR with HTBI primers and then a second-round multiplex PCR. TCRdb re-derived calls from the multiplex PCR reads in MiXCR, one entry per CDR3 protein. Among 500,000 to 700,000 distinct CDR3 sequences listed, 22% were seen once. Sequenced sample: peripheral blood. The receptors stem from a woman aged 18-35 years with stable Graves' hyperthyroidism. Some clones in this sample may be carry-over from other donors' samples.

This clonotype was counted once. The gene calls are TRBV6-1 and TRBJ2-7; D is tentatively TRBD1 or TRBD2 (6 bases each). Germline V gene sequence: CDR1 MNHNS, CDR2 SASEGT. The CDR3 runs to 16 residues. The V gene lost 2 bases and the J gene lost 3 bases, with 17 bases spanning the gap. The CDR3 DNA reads TGTGCCAGCAGTGAAACGGTGGCTGGGGGGCTCTACGAGCAGTACTTC. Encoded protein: CASSETVAGGLYEQYF.

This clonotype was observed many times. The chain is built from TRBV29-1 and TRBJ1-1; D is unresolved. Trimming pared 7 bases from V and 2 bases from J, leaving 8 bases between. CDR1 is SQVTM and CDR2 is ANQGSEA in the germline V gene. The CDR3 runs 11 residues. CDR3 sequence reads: CSGSVNTEAFF. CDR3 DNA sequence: TGCAGCGGGTCGGTAAACACTGAAGCTTTCTTT.

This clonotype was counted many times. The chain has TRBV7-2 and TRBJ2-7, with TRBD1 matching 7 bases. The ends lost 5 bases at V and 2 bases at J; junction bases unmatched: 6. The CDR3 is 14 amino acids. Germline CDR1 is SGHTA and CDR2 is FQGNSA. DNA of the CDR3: TGTGCCAGCAGCCAGGGACAGAGAGCCTACGAGCAGTACTTC. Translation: CASSQGQRAYEQYF.

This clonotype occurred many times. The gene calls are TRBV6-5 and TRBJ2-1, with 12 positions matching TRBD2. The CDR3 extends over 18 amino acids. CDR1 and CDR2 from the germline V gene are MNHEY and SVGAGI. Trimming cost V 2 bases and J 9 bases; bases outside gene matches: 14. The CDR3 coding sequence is TGTGCCAGCAGTTACGCCTTGGCTAGCGGGGGGGCATACCTTGAGCAGTTCTTC. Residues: CASSYALASGGAYLEQFF.

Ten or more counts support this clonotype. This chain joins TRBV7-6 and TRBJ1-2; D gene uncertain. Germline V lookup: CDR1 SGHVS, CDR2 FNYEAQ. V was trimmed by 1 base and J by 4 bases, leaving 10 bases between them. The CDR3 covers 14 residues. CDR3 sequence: CASSLDRSGYGYTF. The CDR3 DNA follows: TGTGCCAGCAGCTTAGATAGGTCGGGCTATGGCTACACCTTC.

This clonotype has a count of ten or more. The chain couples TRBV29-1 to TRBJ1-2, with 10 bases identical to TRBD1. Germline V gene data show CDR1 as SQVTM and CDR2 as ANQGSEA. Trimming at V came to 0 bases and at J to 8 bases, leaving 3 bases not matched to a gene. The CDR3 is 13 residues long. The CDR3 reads CSVEDGTGVGYTF. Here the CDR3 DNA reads TGCAGCGTTGAAGATGGGACAGGGGTAGGCTACACCTTC.

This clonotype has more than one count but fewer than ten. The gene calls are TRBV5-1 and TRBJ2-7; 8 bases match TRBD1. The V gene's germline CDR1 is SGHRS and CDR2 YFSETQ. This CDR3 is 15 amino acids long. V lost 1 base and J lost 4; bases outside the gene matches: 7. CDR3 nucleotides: TGCGCCAGCAGCTTGTCAGGGGGCGGCGGATACGAGCAGTACTTC. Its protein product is CASSLSGGGGYEQYF. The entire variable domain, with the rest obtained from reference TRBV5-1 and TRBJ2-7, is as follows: KAGVTQTPRYLIKTRGQQVTLSCSPISGHRSVSWYQQTPGQGLQFLFEYFSETQRNKGNFPGRFSGRQFSNSRSEMNVSTLELGDSALYLCASSLSGGGGYEQYFGPGTRLTVT.

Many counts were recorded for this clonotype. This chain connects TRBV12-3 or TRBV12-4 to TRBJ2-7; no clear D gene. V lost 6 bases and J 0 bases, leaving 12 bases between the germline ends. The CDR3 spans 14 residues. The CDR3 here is CASSPTPNSYEQYF. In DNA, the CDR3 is TGTGCCAGCAGCCCCACCCCGAACTCCTACGAGCAGTACTTC.

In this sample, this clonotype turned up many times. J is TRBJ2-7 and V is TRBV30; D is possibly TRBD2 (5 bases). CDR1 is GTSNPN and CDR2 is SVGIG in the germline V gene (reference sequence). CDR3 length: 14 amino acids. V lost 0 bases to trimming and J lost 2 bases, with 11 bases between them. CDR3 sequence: CAWSVPRRTYEQYF. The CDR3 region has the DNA TGTGCCTGGAGTGTCCCCAGGAGGACCTACGAGCAGTACTTC.

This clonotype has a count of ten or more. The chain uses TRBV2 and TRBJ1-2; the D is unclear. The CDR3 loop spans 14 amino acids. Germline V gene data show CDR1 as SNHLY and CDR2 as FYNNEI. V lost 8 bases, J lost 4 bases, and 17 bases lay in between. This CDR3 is CASSRFQKGYGYTF. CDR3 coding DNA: TGTGCCAGCTCTCGTTTTCAGAAAGGCTATGGCTACACCTTC.

CDR3 DNA: TGTGCCAGCAGCTCCATCAGGGCTTTCTACGAGCAGTACTTC. Its protein product is CASSSIRAFYEQYF. The rearrangement joins TRBV13 to TRBJ2-7; D might be TRBD1 (5 bases). Germline CDR1 PRHDT, CDR2 FYEKMQ (reference sequence). With 4 bases removed from V and 3 bases from J, the gap between germline ends came to 13 bases. The CDR3 covers 14 residues. Full variable domain (missing parts from reference TRBV13 and TRBJ2-7): AAGVIQSPRHLIKEKRETATLKCYPIPRHDTVYWYQQGPGQDPQFLISFYEKMQSDKGSIPDRFSAQQFSDYHSELNMSSLELGDSALYFCASSSIRAFYEQYFGPGTRLTVT.

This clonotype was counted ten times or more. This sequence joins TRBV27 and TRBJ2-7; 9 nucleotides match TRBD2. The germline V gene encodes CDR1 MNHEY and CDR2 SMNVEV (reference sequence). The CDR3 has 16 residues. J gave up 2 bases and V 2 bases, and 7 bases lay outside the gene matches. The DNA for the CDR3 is TGTGCCAGCAGTTTAGAGAGTAGCGGGAGCCCCTACGAGCAGTACTTC. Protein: CASSLESSGSPYEQYF.

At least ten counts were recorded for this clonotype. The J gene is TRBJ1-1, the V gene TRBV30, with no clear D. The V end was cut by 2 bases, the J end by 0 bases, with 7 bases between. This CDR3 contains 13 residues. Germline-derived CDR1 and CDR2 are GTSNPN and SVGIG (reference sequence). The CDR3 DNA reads TGTGCCTGGAGTAATGGAGTGAACACTGAAGCTTTCTTT. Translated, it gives CAWSNGVNTEAFF.

CDR3 in DNA: TGTGCCAGTAGTGGGACAGCGGGACTCCAAGAGACCCAGTACTTC. This codes for CASSGTAGLQETQYF. The V call is TRBV19, the J call TRBJ2-5; tentatively, D is TRBD1 or TRBD2 (7 bases each). V dropped 5 bases and J dropped 1 base, with 14 bases sitting between them. Germline V gene data show CDR1 as LNHDA and CDR2 as SQIVND (reference sequence). CDR3 length equals 15 residues.

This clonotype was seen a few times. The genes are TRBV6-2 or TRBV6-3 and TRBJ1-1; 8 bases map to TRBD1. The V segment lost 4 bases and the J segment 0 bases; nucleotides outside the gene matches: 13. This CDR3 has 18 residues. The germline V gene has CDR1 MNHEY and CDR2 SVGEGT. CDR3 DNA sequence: TGTGCCAGCAGTTGGGGTCCAGGGGGCGGATCCTTGAACACTGAAGCTTTCTTT. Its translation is CASSWGPGGGSLNTEAFF.

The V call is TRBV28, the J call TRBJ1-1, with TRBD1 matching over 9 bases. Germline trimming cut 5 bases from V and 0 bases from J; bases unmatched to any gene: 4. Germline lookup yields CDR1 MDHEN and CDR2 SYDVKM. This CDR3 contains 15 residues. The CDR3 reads CASSMDRGLNTEAFF. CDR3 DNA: TGTGCCAGCAGTATGGACAGGGGCCTGAACACTGAAGCTTTCTTT.

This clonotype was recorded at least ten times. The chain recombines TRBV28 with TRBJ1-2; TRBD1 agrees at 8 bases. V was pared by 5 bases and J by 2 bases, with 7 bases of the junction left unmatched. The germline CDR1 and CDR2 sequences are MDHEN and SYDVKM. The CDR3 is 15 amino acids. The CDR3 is CASSPGQGGNYGYTF. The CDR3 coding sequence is TGTGCCAGCAGTCCTGGACAGGGAGGGAACTATGGCTACACCTTC.

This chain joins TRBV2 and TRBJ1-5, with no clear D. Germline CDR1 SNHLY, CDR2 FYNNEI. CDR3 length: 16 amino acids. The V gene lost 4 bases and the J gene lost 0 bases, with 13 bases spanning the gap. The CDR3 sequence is CASSGTRTSSNQPQHF. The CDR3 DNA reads TGTGCCAGCAGTGGGACCCGGACGAGTAGCAATCAGCCCCAGCATTTT.

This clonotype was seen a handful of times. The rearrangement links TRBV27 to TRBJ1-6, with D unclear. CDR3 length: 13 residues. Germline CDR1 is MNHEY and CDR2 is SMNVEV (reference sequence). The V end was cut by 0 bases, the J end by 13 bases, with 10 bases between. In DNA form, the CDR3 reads TGTGCCAGCAGTTTATCGTTGGGGTACCCCCTCCACTTT. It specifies CASSLSLGYPLHF.

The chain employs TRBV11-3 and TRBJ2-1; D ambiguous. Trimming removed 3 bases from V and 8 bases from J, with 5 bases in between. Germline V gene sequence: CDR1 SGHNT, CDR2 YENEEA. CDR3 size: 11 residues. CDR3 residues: CASSFRDEQFF. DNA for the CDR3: TGTGCCAGCAGCTTCAGAGATGAGCAGTTCTTC.

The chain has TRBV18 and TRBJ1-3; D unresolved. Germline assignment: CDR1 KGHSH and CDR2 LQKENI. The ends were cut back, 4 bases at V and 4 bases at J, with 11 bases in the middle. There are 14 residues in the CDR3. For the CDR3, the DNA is TGTGCCAGCTCACTAGGTATCATCGGAAACACCATATATTTT. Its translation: CASSLGIIGNTIYF.

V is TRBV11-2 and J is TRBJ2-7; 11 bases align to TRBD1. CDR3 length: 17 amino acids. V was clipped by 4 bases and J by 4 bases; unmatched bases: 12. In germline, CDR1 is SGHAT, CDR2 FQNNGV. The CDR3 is CASSWLGAGQGAYEQYF. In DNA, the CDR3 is TGTGCCAGCAGCTGGTTAGGGGCTGGACAGGGGGCATACGAGCAGTACTTC.

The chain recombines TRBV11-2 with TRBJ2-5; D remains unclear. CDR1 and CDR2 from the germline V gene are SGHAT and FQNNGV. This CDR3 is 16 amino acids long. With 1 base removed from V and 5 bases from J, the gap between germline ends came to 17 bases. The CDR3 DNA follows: TGTGCCAGCAGCTTAGGGGCCCTTAGGGTGATGGAGACCCAGTACTTC. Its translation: CASSLGALRVMETQYF.

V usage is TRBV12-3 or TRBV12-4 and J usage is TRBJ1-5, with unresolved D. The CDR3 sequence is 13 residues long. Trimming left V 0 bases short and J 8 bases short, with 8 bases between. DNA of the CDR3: TGTGCCAGCAGTTTAGCGCGGTTTGAGCCCCAGCATTTT. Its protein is CASSLARFEPQHF.

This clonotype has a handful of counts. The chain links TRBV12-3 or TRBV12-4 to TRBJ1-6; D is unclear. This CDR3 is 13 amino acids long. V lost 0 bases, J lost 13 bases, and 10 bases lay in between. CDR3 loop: CASSLAVDFPLHF. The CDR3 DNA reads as TGTGCCAGCAGTTTAGCGGTCGACTTCCCCCTCCACTTT.

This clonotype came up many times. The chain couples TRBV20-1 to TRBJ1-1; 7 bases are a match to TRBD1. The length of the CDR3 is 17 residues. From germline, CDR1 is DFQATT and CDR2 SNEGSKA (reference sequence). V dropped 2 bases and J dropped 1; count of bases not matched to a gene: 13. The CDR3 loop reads CSARRIRQGWGNTEAFF. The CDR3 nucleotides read TGCAGTGCTAGAAGAATAAGACAGGGATGGGGGAACACTGAAGCTTTCTTT.

CDR3 region: CATVDLGTEAFF. CDR3 bases: TGTGCCACGGTTGACTTGGGCACTGAAGCTTTCTTT. The chain joins TRBV6-5 to TRBJ1-1; no definite D call. The germline V gene has CDR1 MNHEY and CDR2 SVGAGI. The CDR3 has 12 amino acids. Trimming left V 10 bases short and J 4 bases short, with 13 bases between.

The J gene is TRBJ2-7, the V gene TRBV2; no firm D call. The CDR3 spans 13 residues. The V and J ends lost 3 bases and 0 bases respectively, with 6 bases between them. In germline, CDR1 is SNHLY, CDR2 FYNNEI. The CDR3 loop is CASSETHSYEQYF. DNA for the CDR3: TGTGCCAGCAGTGAGACCCACTCCTACGAGCAGTACTTC.

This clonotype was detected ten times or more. CDR3 DNA: TGTGCCAGCAGTCTCCCCGGACAGGAAAGGAACACTGAAGCTTTCTTT. This sequence encodes CASSLPGQERNTEAFF. The rearrangement links TRBV28 to TRBJ1-1; 7 positions match TRBD1. Germline-derived CDR1 and CDR2 are MDHEN and SYDVKM. The CDR3 is 16 residues long. V dropped 5 bases and J dropped 1; count of bases not matched to a gene: 10.